This TCR beta chain was sequenced during a study of T cell responses to AZD1222 COVID-19 vaccine. General study points: Donors, mostly white British, included more females; clonal diversity was possibly underestimated. Spike-specific TCR breadth and depth were elevated following two AZD1222 doses. Only a handful of AZD1222 recipients were seropositive at baseline. Repertoire collection took place solely once the T cell response had peaked.

Germline assignment: CDR1 SGHNT and CDR2 YYREEE (reference sequence). This CDR3 region has 12 residues. J lost 10 bases, V lost 6 bases, and 7 bases had no gene match. The repertoire was sequenced with immunoSEQ multiplex PCR; TCRdb's copy has only in-frame clones and lacks some. Among 60,000 to 80,000 clones listed, 80% were seen once. This clone has a handful of counts. Its antigen is still unknown. Sequenced material: peripheral blood, taken 28 days after the second AZD1222 dose. The sequence was obtained from an adult who received the AZD1222 COVID-19 vaccine. V and J are TRBV5-4 and TRBJ2-1; 7 bases match TRBD1. CDR3 residues: CASNRQGEEQFF. In DNA, the CDR3 is TGTGCCAGCAACCGACAGGGAGAGGAGCAGTTCTTC.